A single sample is the source of the 27 T cell receptor beta chains below, sequenced in a study of blood T cell repertoires in COVID-19. TCRdb's copy holds only in-frame clones and misses some; the assay was immunoSEQ multiplex PCR. The sample lists under 200,000 clones, roughly 84% seen once, with approximately 14% in the top ten. Material: peripheral blood. All receptors come from a man aged 18 to 30 with active or convalescent COVID-19.

The rearrangement links TRBV28 to TRBJ2-7; TRBD2 agrees at 13 bases. The ends lost 6 bases at V and 5 bases at J; junction bases unmatched: 7. Germline assignment: CDR1 MDHEN and CDR2 SYDVKM. CDR3 length: 15 residues. The CDR3 nucleotides read TGTGCCAGCAGCGCACGGACTAGCGGGAGAAACGAGCAGTACTTC. Its translation: CASSARTSGRNEQYF.

This sequence joins TRBV7-3 and TRBJ2-7; 9 bases line up with TRBD1. Germline V gives CDR1 SGHTA, CDR2 FQGTGA. The CDR3 length is 15 residues. The V and J ends lost 2 bases and 5 bases, in that order; junction bases with no gene match: 7. The CDR3 loop reads CASSLGTGSSDEQYF. The CDR3 DNA sequence: TGTGCCAGCAGCTTAGGGACAGGGAGTAGCGACGAGCAGTACTTC.

This chain uses TRBV18 with TRBJ2-1; 8 nucleotides match TRBD2. The germline V gene encodes CDR1 KGHSH and CDR2 LQKENI. This CDR3 is 15 amino acids long. The V gene end was trimmed by 3 bases and the J gene end by 8 bases; junction bases not matched to a gene: 9. The CDR3 spells CASSPRLASGHEQFF. The DNA for the CDR3 is TGTGCCAGCTCACCCCGACTAGCGTCGGGCCATGAGCAGTTCTTC. Full variable domain (outside the CDR3, taken from reference TRBV18 and TRBJ2-1): NAGVMQNPRHLVRRRGQEARLRCSPMKGHSHVYWYRQLPEEGLKFMVYLQKENIIDESGMPKERFSAEFPKEGPSILRIQQVVRGDSAAYFCASSPRLASGHEQFFGPGTRLTVL.

This clone occurred a few times. This chain joins TRBV18 and TRBJ2-2, with 8 bases aligning to TRBD1. This CDR3 spans 17 amino acids. CDR1 and CDR2 (germline): KGHSH, LQKENI. V lost 1 base and J lost 6; bases outside the gene matches: 10. CDR3 nucleotide sequence: TGTGCCAGCTCACCACTCCGGACAGGGACGATTTCCGGGGAGCTGTTTTTT. This gives the protein CASSPLRTGTISGELFF.

V is TRBV11-2 and J is TRBJ2-7, with TRBD1 matching over 8 bases. This CDR3 spans 17 amino acids. Germline V lookup: CDR1 SGHAT, CDR2 FQNNGV. V was clipped by 1 base and J by 5 bases; unmatched bases: 13. CDR3 in DNA: TGTGCCAGCAGCTTAGGCCCGGGACAGGTCGTAATGGACGAGCAGTACTTC. Translated: CASSLGPGQVVMDEQYF.

The chain combines TRBV5-1 with TRBJ2-2; unclear D gene. This CDR3 spans 14 amino acids. V lost 0 bases and J lost 5, with 8 bases in between. Germline CDR1 reads SGHRS; CDR2 reads YFSETQ. In nucleotides, the CDR3 is TGCGCCAGCAGCTTGGGTAGTGCTACCGGGGAGCTGTTTTTT. Encoded protein: CASSLGSATGELFF.

This clone occurred a few times. This chain uses TRBV6-5 with TRBJ2-3, with TRBD2 identical over 11 bases. The CDR3 runs 15 residues. V lost 5 bases, J lost 6 bases, and 7 bases stayed unmatched. Looked up from germline, CDR1 is MNHEY and CDR2 is SVGAGI. The CDR3 protein is CASSKLAGAPDTQYF. CDR3 DNA sequence: TGTGCCAGCAGTAAACTAGCGGGGGCCCCCGATACGCAGTATTTT.

This chain joins TRBV6-5 and TRBJ1-2; the D is unclear. Germline loops: CDR1 MNHEY, CDR2 SVGAGI. The CDR3 extends over 13 amino acids. V lost 6 bases to trimming and J lost 3 bases, with 11 bases between them. The CDR3 nucleotides are TGTGCCAGCAGGGTCTCTCGGGACTATGGCTACACCTTC. Amino acids: CASRVSRDYGYTF.

The V and J genes are TRBV3-1 (or the pseudogene TRBV3-2) and TRBJ2-7; 13 bases line up with TRBD2. With V trimmed by 4 bases and J by 3 bases, 6 bases remained unmatched. Germline V lookup: CDR1 LGHDT, CDR2 YNNKEL (reference sequence). CDR3 length: 16 residues. The CDR3 nucleotides read TGTGCCAGCAGCCGCCAAAGGACTAGCGGGGGCTACGAGCAGTACTTC. Its translation is CASSRQRTSGGYEQYF.

The chain has TRBV10-3 and TRBJ1-2; D gene ambiguous. In germline, CDR1 is ENHRY, CDR2 SYGVKD. V gave up 0 bases and J gave up 5 bases, with 16 bases separating them. The CDR3 runs 16 residues. Written as DNA, the CDR3 is TGTGCCATCAGTGAGTCCGGTTACCTGAGGGTTTATGGCTACACCTTC. This gives the protein CAISESGYLRVYGYTF.

This sequence joins TRBV19 and TRBJ1-5; possibly TRBD1 for D (6 bases). Germline values: CDR1 LNHDA, CDR2 SQIVND (reference sequence). Trimming cost V 3 bases and J 3 bases, with 12 bases left between them. This CDR3 comprises 15 residues. The CDR3 region has the DNA TGTGCCAGTAGTATGGACAGAGCAAACAATCAGCCCCAGCATTTT. Its translation: CASSMDRANNQPQHF.

The chain combines TRBV5-8 with TRBJ2-5; a weak D match, TRBD2 (5 bases). The germline V gene encodes CDR1 SGHTS and CDR2 YDEGEE. The CDR3 runs 16 residues. The ends were cut back, 0 bases at V and 1 base at J, with 13 bases in the middle. The CDR3 spells CASSLEIGLSQETQYF. The DNA of the CDR3 is TGTGCCAGCAGCTTGGAGATAGGACTCAGCCAAGAGACCCAGTACTTC.

The J gene is TRBJ1-6, the V gene TRBV6-5; no definite D call. CDR3 size: 15 residues. Per the germline V gene, CDR1 is MNHEY and CDR2 is SVGAGI. Between the trimmed V and J ends, which lost 5 bases and 0 bases, there was a span of 8 bases. The CDR3 region is CASSTSGSYNSPLHF. The DNA for the CDR3 is TGTGCCAGCAGTACTTCAGGCTCCTATAATTCACCCCTCCACTTT.

This clone was recorded only once. V and J are TRBV6-5 and TRBJ1-3; the D gene is possibly TRBD1 (6 bases). The CDR3 has 15 residues. Germline V gene lookup returns CDR1 MNHEY and CDR2 SVGAGI. Deletions cut 9 bases from V and 3 bases from J, with 18 bases between. CDR3 nucleotide sequence: TGTGCCAGACTCCGCGGGGGGCTCGATGGAAACACCATATATTTT. Protein product: CARLRGGLDGNTIYF.

J is TRBJ1-1 and V is TRBV9; 9 nucleotides agree with TRBD1. The CDR3 has 15 residues. Trimming cost V 6 bases and J 0 bases; bases outside gene matches: 6. The germline CDR1 and CDR2 sequences are SGDLS and YYNGEE. The CDR3 region is CASTTGGRMNTEAFF. CDR3 bases: TGTGCCAGCACCACAGGGGGCAGGATGAACACTGAAGCTTTCTTT.

This clone came up once. In DNA, the CDR3 is TGTGCCAGCAACTATTGGACTAGCGGGGCTCTCTACAATGAGCAGTTCTTC. Translating it yields CASNYWTSGALYNEQFF. This chain links TRBV13 with TRBJ2-1; 12 bases map to TRBD2. The CDR3 is 17 residues long. Trimming removed 7 bases from V and 3 bases from J; junction bases left unmatched: 10. Germline V CDR1 and CDR2: PRHDT, FYEKMQ (reference sequence).

The chain uses TRBV20-1 and TRBJ2-7; 8 bases are a match to TRBD2. This CDR3 contains 15 residues. Germline V gene lookup returns CDR1 DFQATT and CDR2 SNEGSKA (reference sequence). Trimming at V came to 3 bases and at J to 4 bases, leaving 11 bases not matched to a gene. CDR3 residues: CSASRIAGRAYEQYF. In DNA form, the CDR3 reads TGCAGTGCTAGTCGAATAGCGGGGAGGGCATACGAGCAGTACTTC.

The J gene is TRBJ1-1, the V gene TRBV7-2, with TRBD1 matching 10 bases. The length of the CDR3 is 14 residues. CDR1 and CDR2 (germline): SGHTA, FQGNSA. Losses at the gene ends were 6 bases for V and 10 bases for J; bases not matched to a gene: 11. CDR3 DNA sequence: TGTGCCAGCAGAGCCGACAGGGGGCTATTAGGAGCTTTCTTT. Translation gives CASRADRGLLGAFF.

CDR3 DNA: TGTGCCAGCAGCTTGGATGGGCTTCCTTCATATGGCTACACCTTC. Its translation: CASSLDGLPSYGYTF. This chain joins TRBV5-4 and TRBJ1-2; D remains unclear. The CDR3 is 15 residues long. V lost 0 bases and J 5 bases, leaving 14 bases between the germline ends. CDR1 SGHNT and CDR2 YYREEE come from the germline V gene (reference sequence). Based on the CDR3 plus reference TRBV5-4 and TRBJ1-2, the full variable domain is ETGVTQSPTHLIKTRGQQVTLRCSSQSGHNTVSWYQQALGQGPQFIFQYYREEENGRGNFPPRFSGLQFPNYSSELNVNALELDDSALYLCASSLDGLPSYGYTFGSGTRLTVV.

The genes are TRBV11-2 and TRBJ2-5, with D perhaps TRBD1 (6 bases). Germline lookup yields CDR1 SGHAT and CDR2 FQNNGV. This CDR3 spans 15 amino acids. Trimming removed 3 bases from V and 6 bases from J, with 17 bases in between. In DNA form, the CDR3 reads TGTGCCAGCAGCTTGCTACAGGGCGGCTTGAAGACCCAGTACTTC. Amino acids: CASSLLQGGLKTQYF. Combining the CDR3 with reference TRBV11-2 and TRBJ2-5 gives the whole variable domain EAGVAQSPRYKIIEKRQSVAFWCNPISGHATLYWYQQILGQGPKLLIQFQNNGVVDDSQLPKDRFSAERLKGVDSTLKIQPAKLEDSAVYLCASSLLQGGLKTQYFGPGTRLLVL.

V gene TRBV11-1 combines with J gene TRBJ2-1, with 10 nucleotides matching TRBD2. Per germline, CDR1 SGHAT and CDR2 FQDESV (reference sequence). Losses at the gene ends were 8 bases for V and 10 bases for J; bases not matched to a gene: 11. The CDR3 has 14 amino acids. The chain's CDR3 is CASRPAGGRVEQFF. Written as DNA, the CDR3 is TGTGCCAGCCGACCAGCGGGGGGGCGGGTGGAGCAGTTCTTC.

J is TRBJ2-2 and V is TRBV5-5, with TRBD2 identical over 9 bases. There are 18 residues in the CDR3. Germline lookup yields CDR1 SGHKS and CDR2 YYEKEE (reference sequence). Trimming took 1 base from V and 3 from J; bases not matched to a gene: 10. CDR3 region: CASSLYRVKRGDTGELFF. CDR3 sequence (DNA): TGTGCCAGCAGCTTGTATCGCGTTAAGCGGGGGGACACCGGGGAGCTGTTTTTT.

The rearrangement uses TRBV5-8 and TRBJ2-1, with 9 bases that match TRBD1. The V segment lost 4 bases and the J segment 3 bases; nucleotides outside the gene matches: 8. The germline V gene encodes CDR1 SGHTS and CDR2 YDEGEE. The CDR3 is 16 amino acids. This CDR3 reads CASSTGQGKLYNEQFF. The DNA for the CDR3 is TGTGCCAGCAGCACCGGACAGGGGAAGCTCTACAATGAGCAGTTCTTC. The whole variable domain, remainder taken from reference TRBV5-8 and TRBJ2-1, is EAGVTQSPTHLIKTRGQQATLRCSPISGHTSVYWYQQALGLGLQFLLWYDEGEERNRGNFPPRFSGRQFPNYSSELNVNALELEDSALYLCASSTGQGKLYNEQFFGPGTRLTVL.

V gene TRBV19 combines with J gene TRBJ2-7; the D gene is possibly TRBD1 (6 bases). The germline V gene encodes CDR1 LNHDA and CDR2 SQIVND (reference sequence). The CDR3 spans 12 residues. V lost 5 bases and J lost 2, with 7 bases in between. The CDR3 nucleotides read TGTGCCAGTAGTGGGGACACCTACGAGCAGTACTTC. It codes for CASSGDTYEQYF.

This chain links TRBV11-1 with TRBJ2-7; D unresolved. V dropped 2 bases and J dropped 1 base, with 6 bases sitting between them. This CDR3 has 13 residues. CDR1 SGHAT and CDR2 FQDESV come from the germline V gene (reference sequence). CDR3 loop: CASSLHESYEQYF. CDR3 coding DNA: TGTGCCAGCAGCTTACATGAGTCCTACGAGCAGTACTTC.

The chain links TRBV15 to TRBJ1-6, with 7 bases fitting TRBD1. The CDR3 has 14 residues. Per germline, CDR1 LNHNV and CDR2 YYDKDF (reference sequence). With 6 bases clipped from V and 7 bases from J, the junction kept 6 bases outside the gene matches. CDR3 protein: CATSFGTVNSPLHF. The CDR3 nucleotides are TGTGCCACCAGTTTCGGGACAGTAAATTCACCCCTCCACTTT.

The chain couples TRBV7-2 to TRBJ1-3; 7 nucleotides match TRBD1. There are 15 residues in the CDR3. Looked up from germline, CDR1 is SGHTA and CDR2 is FQGNSA. The junction had 5 bases not matched to a gene; V was cut back by 5 bases and J by 1 base. The CDR3 DNA reads as TGTACCAGCAGCCCACAGGGGATGTCTGGAAACACCATATATTTT. This codes for CTSSPQGMSGNTIYF.